Listed below are T cell receptor beta chains from one sample, sequenced in a study of regulatory T cells in long-lasting Graves disease. TCRdb fed the multiplex PCR reads into MiXCR, producing one record per CDR3 protein. This repertoire shows approximately 400,000 distinct CDR3 sequences, about 15% found once; its top ten account for over 7%. Separately, the same data were catalogued under a study of T cells in Graves' hyperthyroidism and ophthalmopathy.

The starting material was peripheral blood mononuclear cells (PBMCs), obtained at new diagnosis, from a patient treated with antithyroid drugs. These receptors all come from a woman between 40 and 55 years old with Graves disease. Each CDR3 is given with its conserved first and last residue. D genes are given only for firm matches. Size is omitted from some rows. Given values are once, few, many or a class for expanded clones.

j_call d_call clone_size v_call cdr3_aa cdr3_nt
TRBJ1-2 TRBD1 many TRBV28 CASNRWGWAGGSSYYGYTF TGTGCCAGCAACCGATGGGGATGGGCAGGGGGAAGTTCTTACTATGGCTACACCTTC
TRBJ2-1 TRBD2 many TRBV2 CASSEGGTSRPREQFF TGTGCCAGCAGTGAGGGAGGGACTAGCCGGCCCCGTGAGCAGTTCTTC
TRBJ1-6 . . TRBV11-3 CASSQDVGRDSPLHF TGTGCCAGCAGCCAAGATGTCGGCAGGGATTCACCCCTCCACTTT
TRBJ2-1 TRBD2 many TRBV6-2/TRBV6-3 CASSGAGESYNEQFF TGTGCCAGCAGTGGAGCGGGAGAGTCCTACAATGAGCAGTTCTTC
TRBJ2-3 TRBD1 many TRBV7-9 CASSLARTGADTQYF TGTGCCAGCAGCTTAGCGCGGACAGGGGCAGATACGCAGTATTTT
TRBJ2-1 . many TRBV7-8 CASSLAADGHNEQFF TGTGCCAGCAGCTTAGCGGCTGACGGGCACAATGAGCAGTTCTTC
TRBJ2-2 . . TRBV20-1 CSAGKQGSEFTGELFF TGCAGTGCTGGAAAACAGGGTTCGGAGTTTACCGGGGAGCTGTTTTTT
TRBJ2-3 . few TRBV20-1 CSARNYAGRADTQYF TGCAGTGCTAGAAATTACGCGGGGCGGGCGGATACGCAGTATTTT
TRBJ2-6 . . TRBV7-9 CASSLTDLVSGANVLTF TGTGCCAGCAGCTTAACCGACTTAGTCTCTGGGGCCAACGTCCTGACTTTC
TRBJ2-2 . many TRBV20-1 CSAPGPLYTGELFF TGCAGTGCTCCGGGACCTCTCTACACCGGGGAGCTGTTTTTT
TRBJ2-1 TRBD2 few TRBV4-2 CASSQEGPTSGGHNEQFF TGTGCCAGCAGCCAAGAAGGGCCCACTAGCGGGGGTCACAATGAGCAGTTCTTC
TRBJ1-4 TRBD1 . TRBV28 CANSTTGEGLLGEKLFF TGTGCCAACAGTACGACAGGGGAGGGTTTATTAGGTGAAAAACTGTTTTTT
TRBJ1-5 . . TRBV6-2/TRBV6-3 CASSEGRSQPQHF TGTGCCAGCAGTGAAGGAAGGAGCCAGCCCCAGCATTTT
TRBJ2-3 . many TRBV7-9 CASSWQTGTDTQYF TGTGCCAGCAGCTGGCAGACCGGCACAGATACGCAGTATTTT
TRBJ2-1 TRBD2 many TRBV6-2/TRBV6-3 CASSKLAGGLMTSYNEQFF TGTGCCAGCAGTAAATTAGCGGGAGGCCTAATGACTTCCTACAATGAGCAGTTCTTC
TRBJ2-5 . . TRBV18 CASSPATEDQETQYF TGTGCCAGCTCACCGGCCACGGAGGACCAGGAGACCCAGTACTTC
TRBJ2-5 . many TRBV25-1 CASSVLGNQETQYF TGTGCCAGCAGTGTTCTAGGGAACCAAGAGACCCAGTACTTC
TRBJ2-1 TRBD2 . TRBV20-1 CSASVSGSSYEQFF TGCAGTGCATCAGTTAGCGGGAGTAGTTATGAGCAGTTCTTC
TRBJ2-1 TRBD1 . TRBV19 CASSIGQGAGEQFF TGTGCCAGTAGTATAGGACAGGGGGCAGGTGAGCAGTTCTTC